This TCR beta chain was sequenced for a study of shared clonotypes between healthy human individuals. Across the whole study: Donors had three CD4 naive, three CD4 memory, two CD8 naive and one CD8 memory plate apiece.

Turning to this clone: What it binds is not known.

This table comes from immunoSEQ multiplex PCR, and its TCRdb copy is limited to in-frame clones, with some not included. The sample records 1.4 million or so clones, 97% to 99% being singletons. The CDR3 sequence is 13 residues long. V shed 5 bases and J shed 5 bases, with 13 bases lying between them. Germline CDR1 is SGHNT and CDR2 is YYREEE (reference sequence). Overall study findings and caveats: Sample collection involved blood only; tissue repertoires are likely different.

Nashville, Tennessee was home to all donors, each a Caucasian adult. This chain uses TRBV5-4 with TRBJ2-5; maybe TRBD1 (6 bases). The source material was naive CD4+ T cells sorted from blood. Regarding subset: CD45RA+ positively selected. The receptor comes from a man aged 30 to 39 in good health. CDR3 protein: CASSYDRWETQYF. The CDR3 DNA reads TGTGCCAGCAGTTATGACAGGTGGGAGACCCAGTACTTC.